Sequencing of this T cell receptor (beta chain) was carried out in a study of long-term antiretroviral therapy in people with HIV. General study findings and limits: Post-ART diversity increased but stayed below transplant donor controls. Clones that had undergone expansion before ART prevailed in the repertoire throughout all time points.

About this clone itself: Its target is unknown.

This CDR3 region has 13 residues. Germline V gene sequence: CDR1 SGHAT, CDR2 FQNNGV. V was clipped by 5 bases and J by 7 bases, with 15 bases between them. Investigators performed immunoSEQ version v3.0 at survey level. The protocol was immunoSEQ multiplex PCR, while the TCRdb copy is restricted to in-frame clones and leaves out a portion. The sample holds almost 30,000 clones; over 80% are singletons and the top ten take 7.5% to 10%. The sequencing used unsorted PBMCs, collected 3.2 years before starting antiretroviral therapy. This receptor was obtained from a man aged 50 to 60 with HIV. The genes are TRBV11-2 and TRBJ2-7; D is undetermined. CDR3 in DNA: TGTGCCAGCAGCCCACCTGGGTACGGGGAGCAGTACTTC. This encodes CASSPPGYGEQYF. Drawing the rest from reference TRBV11-2 and TRBJ2-7, the complete variable domain is EAGVAQSPRYKIIEKRQSVAFWCNPISGHATLYWYQQILGQGPKLLIQFQNNGVVDDSQLPKDRFSAERLKGVDSTLKIQPAKLEDSAVYLCASSPPGYGEQYFGPGTRLTVT.